The 28 T cell receptor beta chains presented below share a single source sample, sequenced in a study of cytomegalovirus exposure and HLA in healthy donors. Some clones are missing from TCRdb's copy, which holds only in-frame ones; the method was immunoSEQ multiplex PCR. The table records 150,000 to 200,000 clones, about 89% of them present only once. The sample comprised PBMCs. These TCRs come from a young man in good health and CMV-seropositive.

The chain uses TRBV2 and TRBJ2-6; D unclear. Germline lookup yields CDR1 SNHLY and CDR2 FYNNEI. V was cut by 3 bases and J by 4 bases, with 7 bases left in between. The CDR3 runs 14 residues. The CDR3 sequence is CASSEEYGANVLTF. Here the CDR3 DNA reads TGTGCCAGCAGTGAGGAGTACGGGGCCAACGTCCTGACTTTC. Filled out from reference TRBV2 and TRBJ2-6, the complete variable domain reads EPEVTQTPSHQVTQMGQEVILRCVPISNHLYFYWYRQILGQKVEFLVSFYNNEISEKSEIFDDQFSVERPDGSNFTLKIRSTKLEDSAMYFCASSEEYGANVLTFGAGSRLTVL.

This clone has just one count. The V gene is TRBV7-9, the J gene TRBJ2-1, with TRBD2 as a possible D gene (5 bases). Germline V gene data show CDR1 as SEHNR and CDR2 as FQNEAQ (reference sequence). This CDR3 has 13 residues. V lost 5 bases to trimming and J lost 3 bases, with 8 bases between them. In DNA, the CDR3 is TGTGCCAGCAGCAAGGCGGGCTACAATGAGCAGTTCTTC. Amino acid sequence: CASSKAGYNEQFF.

This clone was detected only once. V usage is TRBV9 and J usage is TRBJ2-3; 9 nucleotides agree with TRBD1. Germline trimming cut 0 bases from V and 5 bases from J; bases unmatched to any gene: 7. Germline CDR1 is SGDLS and CDR2 is YYNGEE. CDR3 length equals 16 residues. DNA for the CDR3: TGTGCCAGCAGCGTAGGGCCACAGGGGGCTGGAGATACGCAGTATTTT. Amino acids: CASSVGPQGAGDTQYF. Full variable domain (remainder filled in from reference TRBV9 and TRBJ2-3): DSGVTQTPKHLITATGQRVTLRCSPRSGDLSVYWYQQSLDQGLQFLIQYYNGEERAKGNILERFSAQQFPDLHSELNLSSLELGDSALYFCASSVGPQGAGDTQYFGPGTRLTVL.

V is TRBV6-5 and J is TRBJ2-7; D not resolved. The CDR3 runs 12 residues. CDR1 is MNHEY, CDR2 SVGAGI, per germline. V was cut by 5 bases and J by 1 base, with 6 bases left in between. The CDR3 loop is CASSPRSYEQYF. The CDR3 nucleotides read TGTGCCAGCAGTCCCAGATCCTACGAGCAGTACTTC.

This rearrangement joins TRBV7-3 to TRBJ2-3, with a weak D call TRBD2 (6 bases). This CDR3 region has 13 residues. Between the trimmed V and J ends, which lost 6 bases and 2 bases, there was a span of 9 bases. Germline V gives CDR1 SGHTA, CDR2 FQGTGA. CDR3 in amino acids: CASRAGTTDTQYF. DNA of the CDR3: TGTGCCAGCAGGGCGGGGACCACAGATACGCAGTATTTT.

This chain uses TRBV2 with TRBJ1-1; perhaps TRBD1 as D (5 bases). Germline V gene sequence: CDR1 SNHLY, CDR2 FYNNEI. The CDR3 extends over 13 amino acids. V was pared by 6 bases and J by 1 base, with 9 bases between. CDR3 sequence (DNA): TGTGCCAGCAGGTATACAGGGAACACTGAAGCTTTCTTT. Translation gives CASRYTGNTEAFF.

This chain joins TRBV11-2 and TRBJ2-7; possibly TRBD1 for D (6 bases). The CDR3 is 14 amino acids. V lost 1 base and J 5 bases, leaving 12 bases between the germline ends. Germline V CDR1 and CDR2: SGHAT, FQNNGV. In DNA form, the CDR3 reads TGTGCCAGCAGCTTAGGGACGACAGGAAACGAGCAGTACTTC. Translation: CASSLGTTGNEQYF.

The genes are TRBV6-5 and TRBJ2-7; a weak D match, TRBD1 (5 bases). The CDR3 length is 15 residues. The V gene lost 0 bases and the J gene lost 4 bases, with 13 bases spanning the gap. Looked up from germline, CDR1 is MNHEY and CDR2 is SVGAGI. CDR3 sequence reads: CASSYSMFPGYEQYF. The CDR3, as DNA: TGTGCCAGCAGTTACTCGATGTTTCCAGGGTACGAGCAGTACTTC.

The chain joins TRBV5-1 to TRBJ1-2; the D gene is possibly TRBD1 (5 bases). The germline V and J ends were trimmed by 2 bases and 5 bases, with 22 bases remaining between them. The CDR3 has 17 residues. Looked up from germline, CDR1 is SGHRS and CDR2 is YFSETQ. In DNA form, the CDR3 reads TGCGCCAGCAGCTTAGGAAGACAGAGACCTTTGAGTTATGGCTACACCTTC. It specifies CASSLGRQRPLSYGYTF.

Concerning this clone: Relative to the germline gene, one junction end is altered; a read error may explain this. The chain links TRBV7-9 to TRBJ2-3; TRBD2 aligns across 12 bases. The CDR3 runs 16 residues. CDR1 SEHNR and CDR2 FQNEAQ come from the germline V gene (reference sequence). DNA of the CDR3: TGTGCCAGCAGCCTAGCGGGAGGGACGGTGACAGATACGCAGTATTTT. It translates to CASSLAGGTVTDTQYF.

The chain carries TRBV4-1 and TRBJ2-7; D uncertain. The CDR3 contains 12 residues. Per the germline V gene, CDR1 is MGHRA and CDR2 is YSYEKL. Trimming removed 4 bases from V and 5 bases from J, with 9 bases in between. For the CDR3, the DNA is TGCGCCAGCAGCCCCCCCTATCACGAGCAGTACTTC. It specifies CASSPPYHEQYF.

This chain joins TRBV12-1 and TRBJ2-5; TRBD2 is the table's D call and was not checked against the DNA. TRBV12-1 is labeled a pseudogene. The CDR3 covers 16 residues. CDR3 loop: CASSFDPSREIETQYF. CDR3 nucleotides: TGTGCCAGCAGCTTTGACCCTAGCCGGGAGATAGAGACCCAGTACTTC.

The chain is built from TRBV27 and TRBJ2-2; 9 bases match TRBD1. Unmatched junction bases numbered 12, after V lost 6 bases and J lost 4 bases. The CDR3 sequence is 17 residues long. Germline loops: CDR1 MNHEY, CDR2 SMNVEV (reference sequence). The DNA of the CDR3 is TGTGCCAGCAGGTTGGGGCCAGGACAGGGGATCACCGGGGAGCTGTTTTTT. This translates into CASRLGPGQGITGELFF.

The chain recombines TRBV30 with TRBJ2-3; 8 bases are shared with TRBD2. This CDR3 spans 15 amino acids. J lost 3 bases, V lost 2 bases, and 7 bases had no gene match. CDR1 and CDR2 from the germline V gene are GTSNPN and SVGIG (reference sequence). CDR3 in DNA: TGTGCCTGGAGTCCCGGACTAGCCGGGACAGATACGCAGTATTTT. Protein sequence: CAWSPGLAGTDTQYF.

Comment on this clone: The identical CDR3 is also encoded by other nucleotide sequences in the sample. This chain connects TRBV20-1 to TRBJ2-7, with D possibly TRBD1 on 5 matching bases. Trimming removed 5 bases at V and 3 bases at J, with 8 bases between. The germline V gene encodes CDR1 DFQATT and CDR2 SNEGSKA (reference sequence). This CDR3 is 11 amino acids long. The CDR3 sequence is CSAGRGYEQYF. Written as DNA, the CDR3 is TGCAGTGCTGGAAGGGGCTACGAGCAGTACTTC.

The rearrangement joins TRBV10-3 to TRBJ2-1; a possible D gene is TRBD2 (5 bases). V shed 6 bases and J shed 10 bases, with 13 bases lying between them. In germline, CDR1 is ENHRY, CDR2 SYGVKD. The CDR3 totals 12 residues. DNA for the CDR3: TGTGCCATCAGGGAGCCCCCGGGGGAGCAGTTCTTC. Translated: CAIREPPGEQFF.

This chain connects TRBV9 to TRBJ1-2; 7 bases fit TRBD1. From germline, CDR1 is SGDLS and CDR2 YYNGEE. CDR3 length: 18 amino acids. V lost 4 bases to trimming and J lost 6 bases; unmatched junction nucleotides: 21. CDR3 amino acids: CASSTKEGASRYSNGYTF. CDR3 nucleotide sequence: TGTGCCAGCAGCACGAAAGAGGGGGCTTCTCGTTATAGTAATGGCTACACCTTC.

The V and J genes are TRBV5-1 and TRBJ2-3; a possible D gene is TRBD2 (6 bases). This CDR3 region has 14 residues. CDR1 and CDR2 from the germline V gene are SGHRS and YFSETQ. Trimming left V 4 bases short and J 5 bases short, with 14 bases between. The CDR3 here is CASSPGAGRDTQYF. In DNA, the CDR3 is TGCGCCAGCAGCCCGGGAGCAGGGAGAGATACGCAGTATTTT.

The chain recombines TRBV27 with TRBJ1-1; 7 nucleotides agree with TRBD1. CDR1 MNHEY and CDR2 SMNVEV come from the germline V gene (reference sequence). Unmatched junction bases numbered 4, after V lost 1 base and J lost 5 bases. There are 14 residues in the CDR3. The CDR3 is CASSLFGTETEAFF. The CDR3 DNA follows: TGTGCCAGCAGTTTATTCGGGACAGAAACTGAAGCTTTCTTT.

The rearrangement uses TRBV18 and TRBJ2-1; 10 positions agree with TRBD2. Germline lookup yields CDR1 KGHSH and CDR2 LQKENI. Losses at the gene ends were 0 bases for V and 5 bases for J; bases not matched to a gene: 7. The CDR3 length is 17 residues. For the CDR3, the DNA is TGTGCCAGCTCACCACCAAAAGCGGGAGGGCTTGACAATGAGCAGTTCTTC. Protein product: CASSPPKAGGLDNEQFF.

The chain couples TRBV9 to TRBJ2-3; 8 bases line up with TRBD2. The CDR3 is 18 amino acids. Germline CDR1 and CDR2: SGDLS and YYNGEE. Losses at the gene ends were 1 base for V and 0 bases for J; bases not matched to a gene: 10. The CDR3 here is CASSVPAGGGTSTDTQYF. DNA of the CDR3: TGTGCCAGCAGCGTACCTGCGGGGGGCGGTACTAGCACAGATACGCAGTATTTT.

The CDR3 bases are TGTGCCTGGAACCCGGGGAATGAGCAGTTCTTC. This translates into CAWNPGNEQFF. This chain joins TRBV30 and TRBJ2-1, with a weak D call TRBD2 (5 bases). The V and J ends lost 4 bases and 7 bases respectively, with 8 bases between them. The CDR3 is made up of 11 amino acids. Germline V gene data show CDR1 as GTSNPN and CDR2 as SVGIG (reference sequence).

The chain employs TRBV7-2 and TRBJ1-4; no reliable D call. CDR1 is SGHTA and CDR2 is FQGNSA in the germline V gene. Trimming took 1 base from V and 0 from J, leaving 6 bases between them. The CDR3 runs 15 residues. The CDR3, as DNA: TGTGCCAGCAGCTTAGGACGGGCAACTAATGAAAAACTGTTTTTT. It translates to CASSLGRATNEKLFF.

The rearrangement links TRBV4-3 to TRBJ1-6, with D possibly matching TRBD1 (5 bases). CDR1 is LGHNA, CDR2 YSLEER, per germline. The V and J ends lost 1 base and 7 bases respectively, with 17 bases between them. The CDR3 contains 17 residues. The CDR3 region is CASSQGVWGAGNSPLHF. The DNA for the CDR3 is TGCGCCAGCAGCCAAGGAGTGTGGGGTGCAGGGAATTCACCCCTCCACTTT.

This clone was seen only once. This chain uses TRBV18 with TRBJ2-1; D is possibly TRBD2 (5 bases). Germline V gene sequence: CDR1 KGHSH, CDR2 LQKENI. The CDR3 totals 12 residues. The V end was cut by 5 bases, the J end by 7 bases, with 9 bases between. The CDR3 reads CASSSPGNEQFF. CDR3 bases: TGTGCCAGCTCATCCCCGGGGAATGAGCAGTTCTTC.

The chain has TRBV7-9 and TRBJ2-1, with TRBD1 as a possible D gene (5 bases). The germline V gene has CDR1 SEHNR and CDR2 FQNEAQ (reference sequence). Deletions cut 2 bases from V and 8 bases from J, with 13 bases between. This CDR3 has 14 residues. In DNA form, the CDR3 reads TGTGCCAGCAGCTTACCAGGGCCCGGCGATGAGCAGTTCTTC. It encodes CASSLPGPGDEQFF.

The sample holds a few counts of this clone. V is TRBV7-9 and J is TRBJ2-3; D may be TRBD2 (6 bases). The CDR3 runs 12 residues. Germline V CDR1 and CDR2: SEHNR, FQNEAQ (reference sequence). The V end lost 3 bases, the J end lost 12 bases, and 13 bases lay between the germline ends. This CDR3 reads CASSLEVGLQYF. CDR3 DNA: TGTGCCAGCAGCTTGGAAGTGGGACTTCAGTATTTT.

The gene calls are TRBV15 and TRBJ2-1, with D hard to call. Per the germline V gene, CDR1 is LNHNV and CDR2 is YYDKDF (reference sequence). V lost 4 bases and J lost 8, with 12 bases in between. CDR3 length equals 13 residues. The DNA for the CDR3 is TGTGCCACCAGCATGGGTAGCCGCGATGAGCAGTTCTTC. This sequence encodes CATSMGSRDEQFF.